This T cell receptor (beta chain) was documented in a study of spatial heterogeneity in lung cancer. At the level of the study: Unique TCR and UMI combinations averaged more than ten appearances each in raw reads. Findings and caveats of the study: Counts of expanded alpha and beta TCRs within tumors tracked the tumor nonsynonymous mutation count. Nonsynonymous mutations, ubiquitous and regional, were tracked respectively by counts of ubiquitous and regional expanded TCRs.

Unique molecular identifiers, one per molecule, were present on every TCR cDNA molecule. TCRdb called the 5' RACE reads again in MiXCR, with one record for every CDR3 protein. This repertoire shows tens of thousands of distinct CDR3 sequences, around 6.6% found once; its top ten account for about a tenth. The time point was: sample taken at primary tumor resection. The cohort: 65 to 80 early-stage, untreated non-small cell lung cancer patients. Per the germline V gene, CDR1 is SQVTM and CDR2 is ANQGSEA. The V gene end was trimmed by 5 bases and the J gene end by 4 bases; junction bases not matched to a gene: 7. The CDR3 spans 13 residues. In its sample, this clonotype is medium-sized. Its specificity is not known.

The TCR was taken from a male donor with early-stage non-small cell lung cancer. This chain joins TRBV29-1 and TRBJ1-1, with 7 bases fitting TRBD1. The input for sequencing was lung tumor tissue, taken at surgery. CDR3 sequence (DNA): TGCAGCGTTTCTAGGGGGCGAATCACTGAAGCTTTCTTT. Amino acid sequence: CSVSRGRITEAFF.